This T cell receptor (beta chain) was recorded in a study of T cell responses to AZD1222 COVID-19 vaccine. Regarding the study as a whole: There were repertoire samples only from the period after the peak T cell response.

Data came from immunoSEQ multiplex PCR; TCRdb stores just in-frame clones and leaves some out. The table lists 70,000 or so clones, roughly 84% of them singletons. Germline V lookup: CDR1 ENHRY, CDR2 SYGVKD. The CDR3 extends over 14 amino acids. This clone occurred once. Its matching antigen is unknown. This sequence joins TRBV10-3 and TRBJ2-7; D perhaps matches TRBD2 (7 bases). This sample comprised peripheral blood, obtained on day 0 of AZD1222 vaccination. The clonotype originates from an adult in good health. Written as DNA, the CDR3 is TGTGCTACCCGGTCCGCGGGGGCCGGATACGAGCAGTACTTC. It encodes CATRSAGAGYEQYF.